This is a list of T cell receptor beta chains from one sample in a study of CD8+ T cells in alopecia areata. The repertoire was sequenced with immunoSEQ multiplex PCR; TCRdb's copy has only in-frame clones and lacks some. The table lists 130,000 or so clones, approximately 47% of them singletons. The sequenced material came from NKG2D-low CD8+ T cells sorted from blood. These receptors were collected from a human donor with alopecia areata. Each CDR3 is given with its conserved first and last residue. Fields, in order: V gene, D gene, J gene, clone size, CDR3 protein, CDR3 DNA. A D gene is named only where the DNA matches it firmly. Clone size is given for some rows only: seen once, a few or many times, or a class if the clone is expanded.

TRBV7-9	TRBD2	TRBJ2-3	.	CVFGGGPDTQYF	TGTGTGTTCGGGGGAGGGCCAGATACGCAGTATTTT
TRBV6-4	.	TRBJ2-2	many	CASSDSSSGELFF	TGTGCCAGCAGTGACTCGAGTTCGGGGGAGCTGTTTTTT
TRBV29-1	.	TRBJ2-1	few	CSGLGGEEQFF	TGCAGCGGCCTAGGCGGGGAAGAGCAGTTCTTC
TRBV29-1	.	TRBJ2-2	.	CSVDSRNTGELFF	TGCAGCGTTGACAGCAGAAACACCGGGGAGCTGTTTTTT
TRBV28	TRBD1	TRBJ2-5	.	CASSLQGALRKTQYF	TGTGCCAGCAGTTTACAGGGGGCGCTTCGGAAGACCCAGTACTTC
TRBV11-2	TRBD1	TRBJ2-7	.	CASSLTGGYEQYF	TGTGCCAGCAGCCTCACAGGGGGCTACGAGCAGTACTTC
TRBV29-1	.	TRBJ1-2	.	CSVLGEGGYTF	TGCAGCGTGCTTGGGGAGGGCGGCTACACCTTC
TRBV7-2	.	TRBJ2-5	.	CASSLWGEQETQYF	TGTGCCAGCAGCTTATGGGGGGAACAAGAGACCCAGTACTTC
TRBV29-1	TRBD1	TRBJ2-1	few	CSVEGGQGYNEQFF	TGCAGCGTTGAAGGGGGACAGGGGTACAATGAGCAGTTCTTC
TRBV27	.	TRBJ2-2	.	CASSSQQGNTGELFF	TGTGCCAGCAGTTCTCAACAGGGGAACACCGGGGAGCTGTTTTTT
TRBV6-6	TRBD1	TRBJ2-4	.	CASQGAIENIQYF	TGTGCCAGCCAGGGGGCCATTGAAAACATTCAGTACTTC
TRBV29-1	TRBD1	TRBJ2-2	.	CSVERGPGELFF	TGCAGCGTTGAAAGGGGGCCCGGGGAGCTGTTTTTT
TRBV29-1	.	TRBJ2-1	.	CSVVEHEQFF	TGCAGCGTTGTGGAGCATGAGCAGTTCTTC
TRBV29-1	TRBD1	TRBJ1-2	.	CSVGTGSYSNYGYTF	TGCAGCGTTGGGACAGGAAGCTACTCTAACTATGGCTACACCTTC
TRBV30	TRBD2	TRBJ2-1	.	CAFLAALSNEQFF	TGTGCCTTCCTAGCGGCCTTGTCCAATGAGCAGTTCTTC
TRBV11-1	.	TRBJ1-2	few	CASSLHRGLHF	TGTGCCAGCAGCCTACATCGAGGGCTACATTTC
TRBV27	.	TRBJ1-2	.	CASSLEGQGGGYTF	TGTGCCAGCAGTTTGGAAGGGCAGGGAGGTGGCTACACCTTC
TRBV29-1	.	TRBJ2-5	.	CSVAPTQYF	TGCAGCGTTGCCCCGACCCAGTACTTC
TRBV21-1	.	TRBJ2-1	few	CASSRRQREGDNEQFF	TGTGCCAGCAGCCGAAGGCAGCGGGAGGGTGACAATGAGCAGTTCTTC
TRBV29-1	.	TRBJ2-7	.	CSVVTAKSYEQYF	TGCAGCGTTGTGACAGCAAAATCCTACGAGCAGTACTTC
TRBV4-1	.	TRBJ1-5	.	CASSGPGTQHF	TGCGCCAGCAGCGGCCCCGGGACCCAGCATTTT
TRBV5-4	.	TRBJ2-5	.	CASSLVGEETQYF	TGTGCCAGCAGCTTGGTCGGGGAAGAGACCCAGTACTTC
TRBV7-9	.	TRBJ2-3	.	CASSFTGTSTDTQYF	TGTGCCAGCAGCTTTACAGGGACCAGCACAGATACGCAGTATTTT
TRBV4-1	.	TRBJ2-7	.	CASSQGNEQYF	TGCGCCAGCAGCCAAGGGAACGAGCAGTACTTC
TRBV29-1	.	TRBJ2-7	.	CSVASGGEQYF	TGCAGCGTCGCCTCTGGGGGCGAGCAGTACTTC
TRBV28	.	TRBJ2-5	few	CASSSPSEETQYF	TGTGCCAGCAGTTCCCCTAGTGAAGAGACCCAGTACTTC
TRBV29-1	.	TRBJ2-3	few	CSVEDRGGADTQYF	TGCAGCGTTGAAGACAGGGGGGGAGCAGATACGCAGTATTTT
TRBV28	.	TRBJ2-7	.	CASGEAGEQYF	TGTGCCAGCGGCGAGGCGGGAGAGCAGTACTTC
TRBV13	.	TRBJ2-7	.	CASSLAGVSSYEQYF	TGTGCCAGCAGCTTAGCGGGAGTTTCCTCCTACGAGCAGTACTTC
TRBV14	.	TRBJ2-1	.	CASSQSLDSYNEQFF	TGTGCCAGCAGCCAAAGCCTAGACTCCTACAATGAGCAGTTCTTC
TRBV7-9	.	TRBJ2-1	few	CASSLYDNEQFF	TGTGCCAGCAGCTTATATGACAATGAGCAGTTCTTC
TRBV14	.	TRBJ1-1	.	CASSHDPYEAFF	TGTGCCAGCAGTCATGACCCGTATGAAGCTTTCTTT
TRBV29-1	TRBD1	TRBJ2-7	few	CSAEGFGQGVHEQYF	TGCAGCGCCGAAGGGTTTGGACAGGGGGTCCACGAGCAGTACTTC
TRBV29-1	.	TRBJ1-2	.	CSPLSRVDGYTF	TGCAGCCCCTTGTCCAGGGTCGATGGCTACACCTTC
TRBV29-1	.	TRBJ2-7	.	CSVENTDTYEQYF	TGCAGCGTTGAAAACACTGATACCTACGAGCAGTACTTC
TRBV29-1	TRBD1	TRBJ2-7	few	CSVVGTGSYEQYF	TGCAGCGTTGTTGGGACAGGGTCCTACGAGCAGTACTTC
TRBV30	.	TRBJ2-3	.	CAWSVDTDTQYF	TGTGCCTGGAGTGTTGACACAGATACGCAGTATTTT
TRBV9	TRBD1	TRBJ2-3	once	CASSATGVPDTQYF	TGTGCCAGCAGCGCTACAGGGGTTCCAGATACGCAGTATTTT
TRBV28	.	TRBJ2-3	.	CASSLIDTQYF	TGTGCCAGCAGTTTAATAGATACGCAGTATTTT
TRBV30	TRBD2	TRBJ2-1	.	CAWSDGLAGVKNEQFF	TGTGCCTGGAGTGACGGTTTGGCGGGAGTTAAGAATGAGCAGTTCTTC
TRBV9	TRBD2	TRBJ2-1	.	CASSDGGADEQFF	TGTGCCAGCAGCGACGGGGGGGCTGACGAGCAGTTCTTC
TRBV29-1	.	TRBJ1-1	.	CSVEGSDSGAFF	TGCAGCGTTGAAGGTTCCGATAGCGGAGCTTTCTTT
TRBV29-1	.	TRBJ2-3	.	CSAPLIGTDTQYF	TGCAGCGCCCCCCTTATTGGCACAGATACGCAGTATTTT
TRBV27	TRBD2	TRBJ2-7	.	CASSLRGGHSYEQYF	TGTGCCAGCAGCCTACGGGGGGGCCACTCCTACGAGCAGTACTTC
TRBV28	TRBD2	TRBJ2-1	.	CASSPWKWWGSGGSSYNEQFF	TGTGCCAGCAGCCCCTGGAAGTGGTGGGGTAGCGGGGGAAGCTCCTACAATGAGCAGTTCTTC
TRBV27	TRBD1	TRBJ2-7	few	CASSQQGAYEQYF	TGTGCCAGCAGTCAACAGGGGGCCTACGAGCAGTACTTC
TRBV29-1	.	TRBJ1-5	few	CSVDGGDSNQPQHF	TGCAGCGTTGACGGCGGGGATAGCAATCAGCCCCAGCATTTT
TRBV30	.	TRBJ2-7	.	CAWSTDTSYEQYF	TGTGCCTGGAGTACCGACACTTCGTACGAGCAGTACTTC
TRBV28	TRBD1	TRBJ2-2	medium-sized	CASSLGDRVTGELFF	TGTGCCAGCAGTTTAGGGGACAGGGTGACCGGGGAGCTGTTTTTT
TRBV5-6	.	TRBJ2-5	.	CASTLGETQYF	TGTGCCAGCACCTTGGGAGAGACCCAGTACTTC